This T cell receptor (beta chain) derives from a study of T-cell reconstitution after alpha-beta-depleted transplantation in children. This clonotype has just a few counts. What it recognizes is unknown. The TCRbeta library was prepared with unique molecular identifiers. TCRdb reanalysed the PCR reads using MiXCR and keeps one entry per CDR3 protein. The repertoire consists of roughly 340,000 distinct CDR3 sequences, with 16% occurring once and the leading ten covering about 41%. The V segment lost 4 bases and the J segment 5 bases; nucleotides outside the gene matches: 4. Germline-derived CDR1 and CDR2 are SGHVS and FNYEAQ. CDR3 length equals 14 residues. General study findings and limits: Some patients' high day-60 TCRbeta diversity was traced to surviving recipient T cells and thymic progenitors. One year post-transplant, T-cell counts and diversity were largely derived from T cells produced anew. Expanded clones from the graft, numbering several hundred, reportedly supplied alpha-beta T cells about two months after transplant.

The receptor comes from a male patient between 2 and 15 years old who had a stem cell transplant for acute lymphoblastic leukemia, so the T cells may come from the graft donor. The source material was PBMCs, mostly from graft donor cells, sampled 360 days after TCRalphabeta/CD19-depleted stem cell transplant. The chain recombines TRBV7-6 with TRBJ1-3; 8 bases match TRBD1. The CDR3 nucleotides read TGTGCCAGCAGCTCCAGACAGGGGAGAAACACCATATATTTT. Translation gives CASSSRQGRNTIYF. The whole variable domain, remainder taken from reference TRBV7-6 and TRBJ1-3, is GAGVSQSPRYKVTKRGQDVALRCDPISGHVSLYWYRQALGQGPEFLTYFNYEAQQDKSGLPNDRFSAERPEGSISTLTIQRTEQRDSAMYRCASSSRQGRNTIYFGEGSWLTVV.